This T cell receptor (beta chain) originates from a study of identical twins. Study outcomes and limitations: Cross-sectional statistical analysis, not tracking of the same donors, underpinned the conclusions. Modelling underestimated the level of out-of-frame TCR alpha sharing observed in monozygotic twins. One should note that invariant MAIT and iNKT cells could partly confound zero-insertion analyses. Twins shared out-of-frame alpha sequences with excess low generation probability.

TCRdb ran MiXCR on the 5' RACE reads and lists one entry per CDR3 protein. The repertoire holds around 1.7 million distinct CDR3 sequences, with under 35% as singletons. This clonotype was counted ten times or more. Antigen specificity is unknown. The CDR3 has 16 amino acids. V was pared by 4 bases and J by 1 base, with 7 bases of the junction left unmatched. CDR1 and CDR2 (germline): MDHEN, SYDVKM. This TCR was sampled from a newborn girl in good health. Sequencing was carried out using cord blood. V usage is TRBV28 and J usage is TRBJ2-7, with 10 nucleotides matching TRBD2. Here the CDR3 reads CASSYTRGLASYEQYF. The CDR3 DNA reads TGTGCCAGCAGTTACACCCGGGGACTAGCGTCCTACGAGCAGTACTTC.